This entry lists 26 T cell receptor beta chains sequenced from one sample in a study of blood T cell repertoires in COVID-19. Assay: immunoSEQ multiplex PCR; the TCRdb copy retains only in-frame clones and omits some. This table holds about 210,000 clones, 70% to 90% found once. Sequenced material: peripheral blood. Every receptor here comes from a woman in her thirties or forties with acute or convalescent COVID-19.

The rearrangement links TRBV7-6 to TRBJ1-6, with TRBD1 as a possible D gene (6 bases). The CDR3 has 19 residues. Germline values: CDR1 SGHVS, CDR2 FNYEAQ. The V gene lost 2 bases and the J gene lost 0 bases, with 17 bases spanning the gap. The CDR3 sequence is CASSLTPQETGSYNSPLHF. The CDR3, as DNA: TGTGCCAGCAGCTTAACCCCCCAGGAGACAGGCTCCTATAATTCACCCCTCCACTTT.

The rearrangement links TRBV5-1 to TRBJ1-1; weak D call: TRBD1 (5 bases). The CDR3 has 11 residues. Trimming took 6 bases from V and 6 from J, leaving 9 bases between them. The V gene's germline CDR1 is SGHRS and CDR2 YFSETQ. CDR3 nucleotide sequence: TGCGCCAGCATCGGGGGGGCTGAAGCTTTCTTT. Translation: CASIGGAEAFF. Looking up the rest from reference TRBV5-1 and TRBJ1-1 gives the full variable domain: KAGVTQTPRYLIKTRGQQVTLSCSPISGHRSVSWYQQTPGQGLQFLFEYFSETQRNKGNFPGRFSGRQFSNSRSEMNVSTLELGDSALYLCASIGGAEAFFGQGTRLTVV.

The chain recombines TRBV7-8 with TRBJ2-1; TRBD2 aligns across 12 bases. Per the germline V gene, CDR1 is SGHVS and CDR2 is FQNEAQ. J was trimmed by 6 bases and V by 1 base; bases with no gene match: 13. This CDR3 spans 19 amino acids. The CDR3, as DNA: TGTGCCAGCAGCTTAGTTTTGCTAGCGGGGGGGACGGTTTTCAATGAGCAGTTCTTC. Amino acids: CASSLVLLAGGTVFNEQFF.

CDR3 region: CASSPTGDSTDTQYF. In nucleotides, the CDR3 is TGTGCCAGCAGCCCGACAGGGGACAGCACAGATACGCAGTATTTT. The gene calls are TRBV5-5 and TRBJ2-3, with 8 bases identical to TRBD1. Germline CDR1 SGHKS, CDR2 YYEKEE (reference sequence). The J segment lost 0 bases and the V segment lost 4 bases, leaving 4 bases of the junction unmatched. There are 15 residues in the CDR3.

V usage is TRBV19 and J usage is TRBJ1-5, with 10 bases lining up with TRBD1. This CDR3 has 16 residues. The germline V gene encodes CDR1 LNHDA and CDR2 SQIVND (reference sequence). With 5 bases clipped from V and 2 bases from J, the junction kept 6 bases outside the gene matches. In DNA, the CDR3 is TGTGCCAGTAGTCAGACAGGGGGCGGAGGCAATCAGCCCCAGCATTTT. Its translation is CASSQTGGGGNQPQHF.

The chain is built from TRBV27 and TRBJ2-1; the D gene is possibly TRBD1 (6 bases). The CDR3 has 14 residues. Germline CDR1 MNHEY, CDR2 SMNVEV (reference sequence). Trimming pared 10 bases from V and 4 bases from J, leaving 17 bases between. The CDR3, as DNA: TGTGCCACCCTAGGGGGACGATCATACAATGAGCAGTTCTTC. Its translation is CATLGGRSYNEQFF.

CDR3 DNA: TGTGCCAGCAGTTTAATGGGAGGGGAGACCCAGTACTTC. This translates into CASSLMGGETQYF. The V call is TRBV12-3 or TRBV12-4, the J call TRBJ2-5, with 7 bases lining up with TRBD2. The CDR3 runs to 13 residues. V trimming: 2 bases; J trimming: 5 bases; junction bases outside the gene matches: 2.

V is TRBV6-5 and J is TRBJ1-2, with a tentative D call TRBD1 (6 bases). Trimming took 7 bases from V and 6 from J, leaving 18 bases between them. This CDR3 has 14 amino acids. CDR1 is MNHEY, CDR2 SVGAGI, per germline. CDR3 nucleotides: TGTGCCAGCAACAGGGATGGAGAGAGCGATGGCTACACCTTC. Its protein product is CASNRDGESDGYTF.

The gene calls are TRBV3-1 (or the pseudogene TRBV3-2) and TRBJ1-1; D is uncertain. This CDR3 comprises 13 residues. The V end was cut by 4 bases, the J end by 5 bases, with 11 bases between. In germline, CDR1 is LGHDT, CDR2 YNNKEL (reference sequence). DNA for the CDR3: TGTGCCAGCAGCCTACAGACGGGAACTGAAGCTTTCTTT. This codes for CASSLQTGTEAFF.

This rearrangement joins TRBV5-8 to TRBJ1-2; 9 bases are shared with TRBD1. Germline CDR1 SGHTS, CDR2 YDEGEE. V lost 4 bases and J lost 4; bases outside the gene matches: 5. The CDR3 has 14 residues. In nucleotides, the CDR3 is TGTGCCAGCAGCAGTGGACAGGGGATCTATGGCTACACCTTC. Translation: CASSSGQGIYGYTF. The full variable domain, rest sourced from reference TRBV5-8 and TRBJ1-2, is EAGVTQSPTHLIKTRGQQATLRCSPISGHTSVYWYQQALGLGLQFLLWYDEGEERNRGNFPPRFSGRQFPNYSSELNVNALELEDSALYLCASSSGQGIYGYTFGSGTRLTVV.

The rearrangement links TRBV11-2 to TRBJ1-1, with unresolved D. The length of the CDR3 is 13 residues. Germline assignment: CDR1 SGHAT and CDR2 FQNNGV. The ends were cut back, 2 bases at V and 2 bases at J, with 6 bases in the middle. CDR3 in DNA: TGTGCCAGCAGCTTAAGACTAAACACTGAAGCTTTCTTT. This codes for CASSLRLNTEAFF.

The chain recombines TRBV3-1 (or the pseudogene TRBV3-2) with TRBJ2-3, with 7 nucleotides matching TRBD2. The V gene end was trimmed by 4 bases and the J gene end by 2 bases; junction bases not matched to a gene: 6. The CDR3 totals 15 residues. The V gene's germline CDR1 is LGHDT and CDR2 YNNKEL (reference sequence). This CDR3 is CASSPGLGFTDTQYF. The CDR3 bases are TGTGCCAGCAGCCCTGGACTAGGTTTCACAGATACGCAGTATTTT.

The chain links TRBV19 to TRBJ1-1, with a tentative D call TRBD1 (6 bases). Trimming cost V 6 bases and J 5 bases, with 19 bases left between them. This CDR3 is built from 15 residues. CDR1 and CDR2 from the germline V gene are LNHDA and SQIVND (reference sequence). In nucleotides, the CDR3 is TGTGCCAGTAGGCCACGAACAGGGAAGGAAACTGAAGCTTTCTTT. Protein product: CASRPRTGKETEAFF.

The chain uses TRBV30 and TRBJ1-2; D possibly corresponds to TRBD1 (6 bases). Germline V gene lookup returns CDR1 GTSNPN and CDR2 SVGIG (reference sequence). The CDR3 consists of 12 residues. V lost 2 bases to trimming and J lost 4 bases, with 8 bases between them. The CDR3 nucleotides read TGTGCCTGGAGTACAGGGTCCTATGGCTACACCTTC. This encodes CAWSTGSYGYTF.

The chain employs TRBV24-1 and TRBJ1-1; the match to TRBD1 covers 8 bases. V was pared by 7 bases and J by 2 bases, with 5 bases of the junction left unmatched. This CDR3 has 14 amino acids. Germline V gene data show CDR1 as KGHDR and CDR2 as SFDVKD. Here the CDR3 reads CATRGTGSNTEAFF. DNA for the CDR3: TGTGCCACCAGGGGGACAGGCTCTAACACTGAAGCTTTCTTT.

The CDR3 here is CASSGGTAASLYGYTF. CDR3 DNA sequence: TGCGCCAGCAGCGGGGGGACGGCAGCCTCTCTCTATGGCTACACCTTC. J is TRBJ1-2 and V is TRBV5-1, with D possibly matching TRBD1 (5 bases). CDR1 is SGHRS, CDR2 YFSETQ, per germline. Trimming left V 4 bases short and J 4 bases short, with 20 bases between. This CDR3 contains 16 residues.

The gene calls are TRBV7-3 and TRBJ2-5; D is undetermined. In germline, CDR1 is SGHTA, CDR2 FQGTGA. Trimming shortened V by 5 bases and J by 5 bases, and 12 bases separated the two germline ends. The CDR3 has 13 residues. The CDR3 protein is CASSASSRETQYF. The CDR3 DNA reads TGTGCCAGCAGCGCCAGTAGCCGGGAGACCCAGTACTTC.

The gene calls are TRBV9 and TRBJ2-3; tentative D call: TRBD2 (5 bases). The V end was cut by 0 bases, the J end by 5 bases, with 25 bases between. The CDR3 loop spans 19 amino acids. The V gene's germline CDR1 is SGDLS and CDR2 YYNGEE. CDR3 loop: CASSVGRREGSPSLDTQYF. The CDR3 region has the DNA TGTGCCAGCAGCGTAGGGCGACGTGAGGGCAGCCCATCCCTAGATACGCAGTATTTT.

The genes are TRBV27 and TRBJ1-1; D is undetermined. Per the germline V gene, CDR1 is MNHEY and CDR2 is SMNVEV (reference sequence). Deletions cut 5 bases from V and 1 base from J, with 14 bases between. The CDR3 extends over 15 amino acids. CDR3 in amino acids: CASSPFLDPNTEAFF. In DNA form, the CDR3 reads TGTGCCAGCAGTCCTTTCCTAGATCCGAACACTGAAGCTTTCTTT.

The chain couples TRBV5-6 to TRBJ1-1; D is ambiguous. Trimming pared 0 bases from V and 5 bases from J, leaving 11 bases between. The CDR3 runs to 14 residues. CDR1 is SGHDT, CDR2 YYEEEE, per germline. The CDR3 region has the DNA TGTGCCAGCAGCTTGGACTCGTACCGGACTGAAGCTTTCTTT. Its translation is CASSLDSYRTEAFF.

In regard to this clone: Other DNA variants within this sample encode the same CDR3. V usage is TRBV9 and J usage is TRBJ1-6; D ambiguous. The V gene lost 0 bases and the J gene lost 0 bases, with 4 bases spanning the gap. This CDR3 region has 15 residues. Germline CDR1 SGDLS, CDR2 YYNGEE. The CDR3 sequence is CASSVGSSYNSPLHF. CDR3 nucleotides: TGTGCCAGCAGCGTAGGTAGCTCCTATAATTCACCCCTCCACTTT.

V is TRBV27 and J is TRBJ1-4; D is ambiguous. Trimming stripped 6 bases from V and 0 bases from J, with 14 bases between. Germline lookup yields CDR1 MNHEY and CDR2 SMNVEV (reference sequence). The CDR3 runs 16 residues. CDR3 in amino acids: CASSWGGGTTNEKLFF. The CDR3 DNA follows: TGTGCCAGCAGCTGGGGAGGAGGCACAACTAATGAAAAACTGTTTTTT.

This clone showed up just once. The chain has TRBV7-8 and TRBJ1-5; the D gene is possibly TRBD1 (5 bases). The CDR3 length is 14 residues. V lost 3 bases to trimming and J lost 7 bases, with 13 bases between them. Germline V gives CDR1 SGHVS, CDR2 FQNEAQ. CDR3: CASSLGSGGQPQHF. CDR3 coding DNA: TGTGCCAGCAGCTTGGGATCGGGGGGGCAGCCCCAGCATTTT.

This clone was detected only once. This chain connects TRBV5-1 to TRBJ2-2; 12 bases are shared with TRBD1. The V segment lost 2 bases and the J segment 7 bases; nucleotides outside the gene matches: 12. The germline gives CDR1 SGHRS, CDR2 YFSETQ. The CDR3 is 18 residues long. CDR3: CASSFAPGQGASGGELFF. The CDR3 DNA reads as TGCGCCAGCAGCTTTGCCCCGGGACAGGGGGCTTCGGGCGGGGAGCTGTTTTTT.

The rearrangement links TRBV9 to TRBJ1-6, with TRBD1 identical over 9 bases. V shed 3 bases, J shed 7 bases, and the junction held 5 bases outside the gene matches. Germline CDR1 SGDLS, CDR2 YYNGEE. The CDR3 consists of 15 residues. For the CDR3, the DNA is TGTGCCAGCAGCGGACCGGGACAGGGAAATTCACCCCTCCACTTT. Protein: CASSGPGQGNSPLHF.

This clone was found once. This chain uses TRBV7-9 with TRBJ2-1; TRBD2 aligns across 9 bases. The germline V gene has CDR1 SEHNR and CDR2 FQNEAQ (reference sequence). The CDR3 totals 16 residues. J was trimmed by 3 bases and V by 1 base; bases with no gene match: 4. The CDR3 region is CASSLDSGGIYNEQFF. The CDR3 DNA reads TGTGCCAGCAGCTTAGATAGCGGGGGTATCTACAATGAGCAGTTCTTC. The variable domain in full, completed from reference TRBV7-9 and TRBJ2-1, reads DTGVSQNPRHKITKRGQNVTFRCDPISEHNRLYWYRQTLGQGPEFLTYFQNEAQLEKSRLLSDRFSAERPKGSFSTLEIQRTEQGDSAMYLCASSLDSGGIYNEQFFGPGTRLTVL.